This T cell receptor (beta chain) came from a study of T cell repertoires in cytomegalovirus infection. In TCRdb, the reads were re-called with MiXCR into one record per CDR3 protein. The sample lists 150,000 to 160,000 distinct CDR3 sequences; about a quarter were seen once. Trimming took 4 bases from V and 1 from J, leaving 13 bases between them. Germline V gene data show CDR1 as SEHNR and CDR2 as FQNEAQ (reference sequence). The CDR3 loop spans 15 amino acids. The chain uses TRBV7-9 and TRBJ2-5; D might be TRBD2 (6 bases). The sequence was collected from a human donor in good health (CMV status not recorded). Some clones in this sample may be carry-over from other donors' samples. The sequenced sample consisted of PBMCs. CDR3: CASSSRTSLQETQYF. CDR3 in DNA: TGTGCCAGCAGCTCTCGAACTAGCCTCCAAGAGACCCAGTACTTC.